The clone carrying this T cell receptor (beta chain) was detected only a few times. The antigen is unknown. Every isolated RNA sample was fully reverse transcribed, so sequencing captured expressed TCRB transcripts. Sequencing was performed with immunoSEQ multiplex PCR; in TCRdb, only in-frame clones are kept and a portion is missing. This table has some 350,000 clones, roughly a tenth appearing once. This entry belongs to a study of beta chain features in type 1 diabetes. Study conclusions and caveats: Among all four CD4+ subsets, Type 1 diabetes patients had TCRB CDR3s that were moderately but significantly shorter. Compared to healthy donors, patients appeared to have naive, central memory and Treg TCRB repertoires that were more alike. High TCR expression in some cells could lead to their over-representation in cDNA sequencing.

This CDR3 contains 15 residues. V gave up 0 bases and J gave up 1 base; unmatched junction bases: 1. CDR1 and CDR2 from the germline V gene are SQVTM and ANQGSEA. The sample consisted of central memory CD4+ T cells from blood. This sequence originates from a man between 25 and 39 years old with type 1 diabetes. The J gene is TRBJ2-3, the V gene TRBV29-1; 10 bases map to TRBD2. CDR3 sequence reads: CSVEELAGGTDTQYF. The CDR3 region has the DNA TGCAGCGTTGAAGAGCTAGCGGGAGGCACAGATACGCAGTATTTT.